These T cell receptor beta chains were read from a single sample in a study of T cells in localized non-small cell lung cancer. Using immunoSEQ multiplex PCR, the repertoire was profiled, and TCRdb retains in-frame clones only, with some absent. The sample contains more than 2,500 clones, approximately 29% of which appear only once. This sample comprised lung tumor tissue, obtained before any cancer treatment. These receptors were taken from a woman aged 35-75 years with stage I lung adenocarcinoma. Each CDR3 is given with its conserved first and last residue. Fields, in order: V gene, J gene, D gene, clone size, CDR3 protein, CDR3 DNA. D genes are given only for firm matches. Clone size appears in some rows only: once, few, many, or a class for an expanded clone.

v_gene: TRBV11-3
j_gene: TRBJ1-2
d_gene: .
abundance: .
CDR3aa: CASSLTGVGYGYTF
CDR3nt: TGTGCCAGCAGCTTAACGGGAGTTGGCTATGGCTACACCTTC

v_gene: TRBV11-3
j_gene: TRBJ1-4
d_gene: .
abundance: .
CDR3aa: CASSSRRAANEKLFF
CDR3nt: TGTGCCAGCAGCTCTCGGCGTGCGGCTAATGAAAAACTGTTTTTT

v_gene: TRBV9
j_gene: TRBJ2-7
d_gene: TRBD1
abundance: few
CDR3aa: CASSGEGDRAGEQYF
CDR3nt: TGTGCCAGCTCTGGGGAGGGGGACAGGGCTGGCGAGCAGTACTTC

v_gene: TRBV30
j_gene: TRBJ2-1
d_gene: TRBD2
abundance: .
CDR3aa: CAWRAGVRNEQFF
CDR3nt: TGTGCCTGGAGAGCGGGAGTAAGGAATGAGCAGTTCTTC

v_gene: TRBV11-3
j_gene: TRBJ1-5
d_gene: .
abundance: large
CDR3aa: CASSSPWRGGRGNQPQHF
CDR3nt: TGTGCCAGCAGCTCCCCATGGCGGGGGGGTAGGGGCAATCAGCCCCAGCATTTT

v_gene: TRBV29-1
j_gene: TRBJ2-7
d_gene: TRBD1
abundance: .
CDR3aa: CSVVPGTGASYEQYF
CDR3nt: TGCAGCGTTGTACCCGGGACAGGGGCGTCCTACGAGCAGTACTTC

v_gene: TRBV11-3
j_gene: TRBJ2-5
d_gene: TRBD1
abundance: medium-sized
CDR3aa: CASSLAGTGQETQYF
CDR3nt: TGTGCCAGCAGCTTGGCCGGGACAGGGCAAGAGACCCAGTACTTC

v_gene: TRBV7-7
j_gene: TRBJ2-3
d_gene: TRBD1
abundance: .
CDR3aa: CASSLGDRVTTDTQYF
CDR3nt: TGTGCCAGCAGCTTGGGTGACAGGGTAACCACAGATACGCAGTATTTT

v_gene: TRBV11-3
j_gene: TRBJ2-7
d_gene: .
abundance: few
CDR3aa: CASSLEGVGSSYEQYF
CDR3nt: TGTGCCAGCAGCTTAGAAGGTGTCGGGAGCTCCTACGAGCAGTACTTC

v_gene: TRBV19
j_gene: TRBJ1-2
d_gene: .
abundance: .
CDR3aa: CASSIPFDIYGYTF
CDR3nt: TGTGCCAGTAGTATCCCGTTTGACATTTATGGCTACACCTTC

v_gene: TRBV11-3
j_gene: TRBJ2-6
d_gene: .
abundance: .
CDR3aa: CASSFWGSGANVLTF
CDR3nt: TGTGCCAGCAGCTTCTGGGGTTCTGGGGCCAACGTCCTGACTTTC

v_gene: TRBV6-8
j_gene: TRBJ1-5
d_gene: TRBD1
abundance: .
CDR3aa: CASRHLQGSEFNQPQHF
CDR3nt: TGTGCCAGCAGACACTTACAGGGGTCGGAATTCAATCAGCCCCAGCATTTT

v_gene: TRBV6-8
j_gene: TRBJ1-4
d_gene: .
abundance: few
CDR3aa: CASRTTNEKLFF
CDR3nt: TGTGCCAGCAGGACGACTAATGAAAAACTGTTTTTT

v_gene: TRBV6-8
j_gene: TRBJ2-1
d_gene: .
abundance: medium-sized
CDR3aa: CASQAPGNEQFF
CDR3nt: TGTGCCAGCCAGGCCCCGGGGAATGAGCAGTTCTTC

v_gene: TRBV19
j_gene: TRBJ1-1
d_gene: .
abundance: .
CDR3aa: CASSNIHTEAFF
CDR3nt: TGTGCCAGTAGTAATATCCACACTGAAGCTTTCTTT

v_gene: TRBV5-1
j_gene: TRBJ2-4
d_gene: .
abundance: .
CDR3aa: CASSLGTAKNIQYF
CDR3nt: TGCGCCAGCAGCTTGGGGACAGCCAAAAACATTCAGTACTTC

v_gene: TRBV2
j_gene: TRBJ2-6
d_gene: .
abundance: few
CDR3aa: CASSVGGGANVLTF
CDR3nt: TGTGCCAGCAGTGTGGGTGGTGGGGCCAACGTCCTGACTTTC

v_gene: TRBV19
j_gene: TRBJ1-4
d_gene: .
abundance: .
CDR3aa: CASSIDRSDGEKLFF
CDR3nt: TGTGCCAGTAGTATAGACAGGTCGGACGGTGAAAAACTGTTTTTT

v_gene: TRBV28
j_gene: TRBJ2-3
d_gene: TRBD2
abundance: once
CDR3aa: CASSLIGGRSTDTQYF
CDR3nt: TGTGCCAGCAGTTTGATTGGCGGGAGAAGTACAGATACGCAGTATTTT

v_gene: TRBV28
j_gene: TRBJ1-4
d_gene: TRBD1
abundance: .
CDR3aa: CASRHDRGMGFRESNEKLFF
CDR3nt: TGTGCCAGCAGACATGACAGGGGTATGGGATTTAGGGAAAGTAATGAAAAACTGTTTTTT

v_gene: TRBV28
j_gene: TRBJ2-7
d_gene: .
abundance: once
CDR3aa: CASSFGGGRSYSYEQYF
CDR3nt: TGTGCCAGCAGTTTCGGAGGAGGCAGGTCCTACTCCTACGAGCAGTACTTC

v_gene: TRBV6-8
j_gene: TRBJ2-7
d_gene: TRBD2
abundance: few
CDR3aa: CASSYEASGREQYF
CDR3nt: TGTGCCAGCAGTTACGAGGCTAGCGGACGAGAGCAGTACTTC

v_gene: TRBV28
j_gene: TRBJ1-1
d_gene: .
abundance: few
CDR3aa: CASSLGGNTEAFF
CDR3nt: TGTGCCAGCAGTTTAGGAGGGAACACTGAAGCTTTCTTT

v_gene: TRBV6-8
j_gene: TRBJ2-7
d_gene: .
abundance: few
CDR3aa: CASSPTQGDEQYF
CDR3nt: TGTGCCAGCAGCCCGACTCAAGGGGACGAGCAGTACTTC

v_gene: TRBV10-3
j_gene: TRBJ2-5
d_gene: .
abundance: .
CDR3aa: CAISEGQETQYF
CDR3nt: TGTGCCATCAGTGAAGGCCAAGAGACCCAGTACTTC

v_gene: TRBV5-1
j_gene: TRBJ2-1
d_gene: .
abundance: .
CDR3aa: CASSEGLSSYNEQFF
CDR3nt: TGCGCCAGCAGTGAGGGGTTAAGCTCCTACAATGAGCAGTTCTTC

v_gene: TRBV6-8
j_gene: TRBJ2-3
d_gene: TRBD2
abundance: few
CDR3aa: CASSEALAGFTDTQYF
CDR3nt: TGTGCCAGCAGTGAGGCACTAGCGGGATTCACAGATACGCAGTATTTT

v_gene: TRBV29-1
j_gene: TRBJ2-7
d_gene: TRBD2
abundance: .
CDR3aa: CSVEGGGDEQYF
CDR3nt: TGCAGCGTTGAAGGGGGGGGAGACGAGCAGTACTTC

v_gene: TRBV18
j_gene: TRBJ2-3
d_gene: TRBD2
abundance: .
CDR3aa: CASSAGRFDDTQYF
CDR3nt: TGTGCCAGCTCTGCCGGGAGGTTCGATGATACGCAGTATTTT

v_gene: TRBV9
j_gene: TRBJ1-2
d_gene: .
abundance: medium-sized
CDR3aa: CASSDLWGAANYGYTF
CDR3nt: TGTGCCAGCAGCGACCTTTGGGGGGCCGCTAACTATGGCTACACCTTC

v_gene: TRBV11-3
j_gene: TRBJ2-1
d_gene: TRBD2
abundance: .
CDR3aa: CASSPFSGRDHGEQFF
CDR3nt: TGTGCCAGCAGCCCCTTTAGCGGGAGGGATCACGGGGAGCAGTTCTTC

v_gene: TRBV29-1
j_gene: TRBJ2-3
d_gene: .
abundance: .
CDR3aa: CSVNRASTDTQYF
CDR3nt: TGCAGCGTTAACAGGGCTAGCACAGATACGCAGTATTTT

v_gene: TRBV4-1
j_gene: TRBJ2-6
d_gene: TRBD1
abundance: .
CDR3aa: CASSRAGTGASGANVLTF
CDR3nt: TGCGCCAGCAGCCGAGCCGGGACAGGGGCCTCTGGGGCCAACGTCCTGACTTTC

v_gene: TRBV11-3
j_gene: TRBJ2-2
d_gene: .
abundance: few
CDR3aa: CASSLDPGAGELFF
CDR3nt: TGTGCCAGCAGCTTGGATCCGGGAGCCGGGGAGCTGTTTTTT

v_gene: TRBV9
j_gene: TRBJ2-2
d_gene: TRBD2
abundance: .
CDR3aa: CASSPRAGVDTGELFF
CDR3nt: TGTGCCAGCAGCCCCCGAGCGGGAGTAGATACCGGGGAGCTGTTTTTT

v_gene: TRBV9
j_gene: TRBJ1-3
d_gene: .
abundance: few
CDR3aa: CASSGMSGNTIYF
CDR3nt: TGTGCCAGCAGTGGGATGTCTGGAAACACCATATATTTT

v_gene: TRBV5-1
j_gene: TRBJ2-7
d_gene: TRBD2
abundance: few
CDR3aa: CASKPAAGGYEQYF
CDR3nt: TGCGCCAGCAAACCCGCCGCGGGGGGCTACGAGCAGTACTTC

v_gene: TRBV7-8
j_gene: TRBJ2-1
d_gene: .
abundance: .
CDR3aa: CASSSGTLNEQFF
CDR3nt: TGTGCCAGCAGCTCCGGGACACTGAATGAGCAGTTCTTC

v_gene: TRBV18
j_gene: TRBJ2-7
d_gene: .
abundance: .
CDR3aa: CASSPTGRAAEQYF
CDR3nt: TGTGCCAGCTCACCCACCGGGCGGGCGGCCGAGCAGTACTTC